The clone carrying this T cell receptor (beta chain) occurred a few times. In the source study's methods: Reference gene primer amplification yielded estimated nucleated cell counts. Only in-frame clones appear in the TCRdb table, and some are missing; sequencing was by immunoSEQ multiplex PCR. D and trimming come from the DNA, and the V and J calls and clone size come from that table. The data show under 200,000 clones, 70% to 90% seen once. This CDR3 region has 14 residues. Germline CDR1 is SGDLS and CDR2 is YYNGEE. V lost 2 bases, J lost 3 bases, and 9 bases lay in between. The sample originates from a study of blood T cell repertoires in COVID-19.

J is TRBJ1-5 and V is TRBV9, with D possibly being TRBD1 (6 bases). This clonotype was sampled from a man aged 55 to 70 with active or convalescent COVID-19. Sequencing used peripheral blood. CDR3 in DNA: TGTGCCAGCAGCGTGGGGGGGCTCAATCAGCCCCAGCATTTT. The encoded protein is CASSVGGLNQPQHF.